This T cell receptor (beta chain) was captured by sequencing in a study of shared clonotypes between healthy human individuals. Study-level background: Used for every donor were three CD4 naive, three CD4 memory, two CD8 naive and one CD8 memory plate.

Study-level points and caveats: Some naive CD4 clonotypes, around 5%, turned up in common across several donors. Clonotype sharing across donors was expected to vary with sequencing depth.

A word on this clone: Its specificity is not known.

Each sorted subset replicate got 200 ng genomic DNA, around 29,000 genomes. Assay used: immunoSEQ multiplex PCR; TCRdb lists only in-frame clones, some missing. The sample holds some 1,100,000 clones, around three quarters seen once. Sample: memory CD4+ T cells from PBMCs. The subset: CD45RA-negative fraction. The TCR originated in a man between 18 and 29 years old in good health. Some clones in this sample may be carry-over from other donors' samples.

CDR3 coding DNA: TGTGCCAGCACCTTGGCGGGAGTAATTAGAGATACGCAGTATTTT. It codes for CASTLAGVIRDTQYF. V and J are TRBV9 and TRBJ2-3, with 7 bases fitting TRBD2. The length of the CDR3 is 15 residues. The V segment lost 6 bases and the J segment 5 bases; nucleotides outside the gene matches: 12. Germline CDR1 is SGDLS and CDR2 is YYNGEE.